Listed here is a single T cell receptor beta chain. No cognate antigen has been identified for it. Base quality data are lacking; no much larger clone is found one base away. Using the deep immunoSEQ assay, multiplex PCR amplified TCR CDR3 regions from genomic DNA. Extracted genomic DNA from each cell subset was distributed evenly across all wells of several immunoSEQ 96-well plates, and each plate was treated as a replicate. For unsorted PBMC, about 0.3 ug genomic DNA, equal to 32,000 or so T cell genomes, was loaded into each replicate PCR. Ten immunoSEQ deep assay plates were used to sequence the unsorted PBMC genomic DNA. The purified libraries were quantified using a Qubit 3.0 fluorometer, sized with a Bioanalyzer 2100, and then quantified again using the KAPA Library Quantification kit. Every immunoSEQ 96-well plate was sequenced on a dedicated single-read 150-cycle Illumina NextSeq 550 flow cell. Processing in the source paper ran as follows. Because only junctional sequences without quality scores were contained in the immunoSEQ output, filtering matching that applied to full-length reads could not be performed. Sequences were annotated with PyIR, a Python wrapper for IgBLAST v1.9, using IMGT germline references to assign V/J genes and CDR3. Reads were removed for weak V/J assignments (E-value above 1e-6), missing CDR3, stop codons, out-of-frame junctions, or ambiguous translated residues. V3J clonotypes were defined as sequences sharing the same inferred V gene, J gene, and CDR3 amino acid sequence. To compute the percentage overlap between repertoires, the number of shared unique clonotypes was divided by the size of the smaller repertoire. Three approaches were used to assess repertoire richness: RTK rarefaction, the Chao1 estimator, and Recon v2.1 estimates of unobserved clonotypes. Drawn from immuneACCESS, this table holds only the in-frame rearrangements with V and J called that TCRdb kept. Clones are partly lost; checked studies trace under half to an unresolved V gene and leave the rest unexplained. That table furnishes V, J and clone size, whereas the DNA furnished D and trimming. Here the sample has some 530,000 clones; 60% to 80% occur a single time. In total, the top ten clones hold around 13% of the sample.

The donors were healthy, HIV-negative adults with no recently reported acute infections or vaccinations. Only Caucasian adults living in Nashville, Tennessee, USA were represented among the donors. For unsorted samples, some 87 million PBMCs were counted, and genomic DNA was extracted using the QIAamp DNA Blood Mini kit. Blood was obtained by leukapheresis, after which PBMCs were separated by Ficoll-Histopaque density gradient centrifugation and cryopreserved in liquid nitrogen vapor phase. This entry comes from a study of shared clonotypes between healthy human individuals (dated by TCRdb to between 2020 and 2021). A note on the overall study: The cohort included three men and a couple of women between 18 and 49 years of age. The study deeply sequenced blood TCR repertoires of about 5 healthy adults to estimate repertoire size and the extent of clonotype sharing between individuals. Libraries were prepared and TCR repertoires were sequenced by different laboratories using diverse techniques, in order to increase sequencing depth and limit assay-specific biases. Each donor's leukapheresis produced roughly between roughly 0.94 and 9.5 billion PBMCs.

A distance of 7 bases separates the germline ends of V and J, which lose 1 base and 6 bases respectively. CDR1 and CDR2, looked up from the germline V gene, are MGHRA and YSYEKL. The CDR3, cysteine through phenylalanine, is 13 amino acids long. The retained sequence is limited to the CDR3, 39 bases, with the frame set at the first base. Overall study outcomes, separate from this receptor: Based on pairwise subsampling, the degree of clonotype sharing among donors was expected to be affected by sequencing depth. The small number of donors limited the genetic and exposure-history diversity represented. Sampling was restricted to blood, and TCR repertoires in tissues likely differ from the TCR repertoires found in blood.

Sequences were obtained from PBMCs. The chain was built from TRBV4-1 and TRBJ2-1, with no reliable assignment of the D segment. The source is a woman aged 40-49 years in good health. Some clones in this sample may be carry-over from other donors' samples. The DNA is TGCGCCAGCAGCCAAGTCATCGTCAATGAGCAGTTCTTC. Translated, this is CASSQVIVNEQFF.